A single sample is the source of the 29 T cell receptor beta chains below, sequenced in a study of regulatory T cells in long-lasting Graves disease. CDR3 regions were amplified by Arm-PCR using iRepertoire HTBI primers to build TCR beta libraries. TCRdb independently ran MiXCR on the multiplex PCR reads; one entry per CDR3 protein. Of approximately 470,000 distinct CDR3 sequences listed, about 17% are singletons. Regarding time point: newly diagnosed GD, antithyroid drugs for less than 3 months. Following extraction of RNA from PBMCs, that RNA was used to make the TCR library. These data also formed part of another study, on T cells in Graves' hyperthyroidism and ophthalmopathy.

The input for sequencing was peripheral blood mononuclear cells (PBMCs), taken at new diagnosis, from a patient treated with antithyroid drugs. The receptors stem from a man aged 35 to 55 with Graves disease.

Notes on this clonotype: This may arise from a read error, as a much more abundant clone is one base away. The genes are TRBV29-1 and TRBJ2-1, with D perhaps assigned TRBD1 or TRBD2 (5 bases each). The J call may not be correct, given that the DNA end is closer to TRBJ2-5. This CDR3 has 12 amino acids. The germline V gene encodes CDR1 SQVTM and CDR2 ANQGSEA. This CDR3 is CSVGGGQEIQYF. CDR3 sequence (DNA): TGCAGCGTCGGTGGGGGTCAAGAGATCCAGTACTTC.

Many counts were recorded for this clonotype. The DNA of the CDR3 is TGTGCCAGCAGTTTAAGGGGGGCGTTCTTCGATACGCAGTATTTT. Translated: CASSLRGAFFDTQYF. V is TRBV12-3 or TRBV12-4 and J is TRBJ2-3; D tentatively reads TRBD1 or TRBD2 (6 bases each). CDR3 size: 15 residues. Trimming took 2 bases from V and 6 from J, leaving 15 bases between them.

The V and J genes are TRBV12-5 and TRBJ1-5, with 8 bases aligning to TRBD1. Germline values: CDR1 LGHNT, CDR2 FRNRAP. The J segment lost 5 bases and the V segment lost 7 bases, leaving 10 bases of the junction unmatched. The CDR3 is 15 residues long. Here the CDR3 DNA reads TGTGCTAGTGCCCAGGACAGGGTTGTTGATCAGCCCCAGCATTTT. It encodes CASAQDRVVDQPQHF.

The chain uses TRBV20-1 and TRBJ2-2, with 9 bases lining up with TRBD2. CDR3 size: 15 residues. With 0 bases clipped from V and 6 bases from J, the junction kept 5 bases outside the gene matches. Per the germline V gene, CDR1 is DFQATT and CDR2 is SNEGSKA (reference sequence). CDR3 protein: CSARDRASGAGELFF. Written as DNA, the CDR3 is TGCAGTGCTAGAGATAGGGCTAGCGGGGCCGGGGAGCTGTTTTTT.

This clonotype turned up a few times. The chain is built from TRBV4-1 and TRBJ1-6, with 7 bases matching TRBD1. Germline loops: CDR1 MGHRA, CDR2 YSYEKL. Trimming cost V 4 bases and J 6 bases; bases outside gene matches: 9. This CDR3 has 16 residues. The CDR3 reads CASSPLLGQFNSPLHF. As DNA, the CDR3 is TGCGCCAGCAGCCCCCTCTTGGGACAGTTTAATTCACCCCTCCACTTT.

This clonotype was detected a few times. The rearrangement uses TRBV12-3 or TRBV12-4 and TRBJ2-1; 8 nucleotides agree with TRBD1. The length of the CDR3 is 15 residues. The junction had 10 bases not matched to a gene; V was cut back by 6 bases and J by 6 bases. The CDR3 sequence: CASRPQGARGNEQFF. CDR3 coding DNA: TGTGCCAGCAGGCCTCAGGGGGCTAGAGGCAATGAGCAGTTCTTC.

A remark on this clonotype: Possible read error: a much larger clone is one base away. It is likely a read error, because the conserved phenylalanine at the end of the CDR3 is missing. This chain links TRBV28 with TRBJ1-5; 9 positions agree with TRBD1. CDR1 and CDR2 (germline): MDHEN, SYDVKM. CDR3 size: 16 residues. With V trimmed by 2 bases and J by 6 bases, 8 bases remained unmatched. In nucleotides, the CDR3 is TGTGCCAGCAGTTTAGGGACAGGGCGTTTTGTTCAGCCCCAGCATTCT. Amino acids: CASSLGTGRFVQPQHS.

This rearrangement joins TRBV7-9 to TRBJ2-1; 10 bases are shared with TRBD1. CDR1 is SEHNR, CDR2 FQNEAQ, per germline (reference sequence). This CDR3 region has 19 residues. Trimming at V came to 8 bases and at J to 0 bases, leaving 16 bases not matched to a gene. CDR3 loop: CASPRQGAMPLSSYNEQFF. The CDR3 DNA follows: TGTGCCAGCCCAAGACAGGGGGCAATGCCCCTGAGCTCCTACAATGAGCAGTTCTTC.

This rearrangement joins TRBV2 to TRBJ2-5, with 8 bases that match TRBD1. Trimming took 6 bases from V and 5 from J; bases not matched to a gene: 5. The CDR3 is 13 amino acids. The germline V gene has CDR1 SNHLY and CDR2 FYNNEI. CDR3 in amino acids: CASRDRVGETQYF. In nucleotides, the CDR3 is TGTGCCAGCAGGGACAGGGTCGGGGAGACCCAGTACTTC.

Details on this clonotype: One junction end disagrees with the germline gene, perhaps due to a read error. V gene TRBV27 combines with J gene TRBJ2-1, with TRBD1 identical over 8 bases. The CDR3 contains 14 residues. Germline CDR1 and CDR2: MNHEY and SMNVEV (reference sequence). CDR3 nucleotide sequence: TGTGCCAGCAGTGCCCAGGGACAGGACAATGAGCGGTTCTTC. As protein: CASSAQGQDNERFF.

Only a few counts were recorded for this clonotype. This sequence joins TRBV7-8 and TRBJ2-7; either TRBD1 or TRBD2 may fit D (5 bases each). Germline V gives CDR1 SGHVS, CDR2 FQNEAQ. V dropped 2 bases and J dropped 4 bases, with 24 bases sitting between them. This CDR3 region has 18 residues. DNA for the CDR3: TGTGCCAGCAGCTTAAGGGGCCGTGAGGGCGTGCGTTTGTACGAGCAGTACTTC. Translation gives CASSLRGREGVRLYEQYF.

This clonotype was detected only a few times. The V and J genes are TRBV2 and TRBJ2-6; the match to TRBD1 covers 8 bases. The CDR3 is 16 amino acids. Losses at the gene ends were 5 bases for V and 4 bases for J; bases not matched to a gene: 7. Germline CDR1 reads SNHLY; CDR2 reads FYNNEI. The CDR3 is CASSKGQGFGANVLTF. The CDR3 bases are TGTGCCAGCAGTAAAGGACAGGGTTTCGGGGCCAACGTCCTGACTTTC. Variable domain in full (rest from reference TRBV2 and TRBJ2-6): EPEVTQTPSHQVTQMGQEVILRCVPISNHLYFYWYRQILGQKVEFLVSFYNNEISEKSEIFDDQFSVERPDGSNFTLKIRSTKLEDSAMYFCASSKGQGFGANVLTFGAGSRLTVL.

V and J are TRBV20-1 and TRBJ1-4; D call uncertain. Trimming removed 3 bases at V and 0 bases at J, with 5 bases between. The CDR3 spans 13 residues. CDR1 DFQATT and CDR2 SNEGSKA come from the germline V gene (reference sequence). CDR3 DNA: TGCAGTGCTAGTTGGCCAACTAATGAAAAACTGTTTTTT. Protein product: CSASWPTNEKLFF.

The gene calls are TRBV5-4 and TRBJ2-1; perhaps TRBD2 as D (6 bases). Trimming left V 0 bases short and J 12 bases short, with 10 bases between. Germline CDR1 is SGHNT and CDR2 is YYREEE (reference sequence). There are 12 residues in the CDR3. The CDR3 protein is CASSLDRERQFF. In DNA, the CDR3 is TGTGCCAGCAGCTTGGATCGGGAGCGGCAGTTCTTC.

V usage is TRBV6-2 or TRBV6-3 and J usage is TRBJ2-3; D is tentatively TRBD1 or TRBD2 (6 bases each). The CDR3 runs 14 residues. V shed 8 bases and J shed 8 bases, with 20 bases lying between them. Germline V gene lookup returns CDR1 MNHEY and CDR2 SVGEGT. The CDR3 nucleotides read TGTGCCAGCGGAGGGGGTACAGACCAAGCTACGCAGTATTTT. This codes for CASGGGTDQATQYF.

This chain connects TRBV19 to TRBJ1-5; D gene uncertain. The CDR3 is 14 residues long. The V end lost 3 bases, the J end lost 4 bases, and 10 bases lay between the germline ends. Germline-derived CDR1 and CDR2 are LNHDA and SQIVND (reference sequence). CDR3 sequence: CASSIYDWNQPQHF. In DNA, the CDR3 is TGTGCCAGTAGTATTTACGACTGGAATCAGCCCCAGCATTTT.

The chain carries TRBV15 and TRBJ2-1; D ambiguous. This CDR3 is built from 15 residues. CDR1 LNHNV and CDR2 YYDKDF come from the germline V gene (reference sequence). Trimming took off 3 bases at V and 1 base at J, with 10 bases between the two ends. The CDR3 protein is CATSRGYQSYNEQFF. The CDR3 nucleotides are TGTGCCACCAGCAGGGGCTACCAATCCTACAATGAGCAGTTCTTC.

This clonotype was observed many times. This chain connects TRBV5-1 to TRBJ2-3; 7 bases agree with TRBD1. V was pared by 2 bases and J by 4 bases, with 7 bases of the junction left unmatched. The length of the CDR3 is 15 residues. CDR1 and CDR2 from the germline V gene are SGHRS and YFSETQ. The CDR3 DNA sequence: TGCGCCAGCAGCTTCCGGCAGGGGGTCCCAGATACGCAGTATTTT. The encoded protein is CASSFRQGVPDTQYF.

This clonotype was seen a few times. The gene calls are TRBV14 and TRBJ2-2, with TRBD2 identical over 14 bases. Germline assignment: CDR1 SGHDN and CDR2 FVKESK. This CDR3 spans 17 amino acids. V lost 0 bases, J lost 4 bases, and 1 base stayed unmatched. The DNA of the CDR3 is TGTGCCAGCAGCCAAGACGGACTAGCGGGAGGCACCGGGGAGCTGTTTTTT. This encodes CASSQDGLAGGTGELFF.

This clonotype showed up many times. The chain is built from TRBV12-3 or TRBV12-4 and TRBJ1-1; D may be TRBD1 (6 bases). V gave up 7 bases and J gave up 6 bases, with 18 bases separating them. The CDR3 consists of 14 residues. The CDR3, as DNA: TGTGCCAGCATCCCTTCGGGGGAGGGGGCTGAAGCTTTCTTT. Translating it yields CASIPSGEGAEAFF.

The chain combines TRBV6-1 with TRBJ2-6, with unresolved D. This CDR3 is built from 15 residues. Germline CDR1 is MNHNS and CDR2 is SASEGT. Trimming took off 3 bases at V and 4 bases at J, with 10 bases between the two ends. In DNA, the CDR3 is TGTGCCAGCAGTGACAGCCGGCTGGGGGCCAACGTCCTGACTTTC. Translating it yields CASSDSRLGANVLTF.

Ten or more counts support this clonotype. The chain has TRBV11-3 and TRBJ2-1, with D possibly being TRBD2 (6 bases). The CDR3 consists of 15 residues. Germline lookup yields CDR1 SGHNT and CDR2 YENEEA. Trimming stripped 0 bases from V and 5 bases from J, with 11 bases between. CDR3 in DNA: TGTGCCAGCAGCTTAGATCTGGGACTGAACAATGAGCAGTTCTTC. Its translation: CASSLDLGLNNEQFF.

This clonotype was recorded at least ten times. CDR3 sequence: CASSLALGEGGHEQFF. CDR3 DNA sequence: TGTGCCAGCAGTTTAGCGCTGGGGGAGGGAGGGCATGAGCAGTTCTTC. The chain recombines TRBV12-3 or TRBV12-4 with TRBJ2-1, with 7 bases fitting TRBD2. J was trimmed by 8 bases and V by 0 bases; bases with no gene match: 10. The CDR3 consists of 16 residues.

This clonotype was counted many times. V gene TRBV29-1 combines with J gene TRBJ2-7, with D unclear. Germline values: CDR1 SQVTM, CDR2 ANQGSEA. This CDR3 is 12 amino acids long. V lost 4 bases, J lost 1 base, and 8 bases lay in between. This CDR3 is CSVAGSSYEQYF. The CDR3 DNA is TGCAGCGTTGCCGGAAGTTCCTACGAGCAGTACTTC.

The sample holds a few counts of this clonotype. V usage is TRBV30 and J usage is TRBJ1-3; D perhaps matches TRBD1 (6 bases). The CDR3 has 16 residues. Trimming removed 2 bases at V and 0 bases at J, with 14 bases between. CDR1 and CDR2 from the germline V gene are GTSNPN and SVGIG (reference sequence). CDR3 sequence: CAWSKDRMSSGNTIYF. The CDR3 DNA follows: TGTGCCTGGAGTAAAGACAGGATGAGCTCTGGAAACACCATATATTTT.

In its sample, this clonotype was seen a few times. Possible read error: a much larger clone is one base away. The gene calls are TRBV28 and TRBJ1-1; TRBD1 aligns across 8 bases. The CDR3 is made up of 14 amino acids. Germline CDR1 is MDHEN and CDR2 is SYDVKM. The CDR3 sequence: CASSPGDRNTETFF. CDR3 DNA: TGTGCCAGCAGTCCCGGGGACAGGAACACTGAAACTTTCTTT.

The chain couples TRBV20-1 to TRBJ2-7; 9 positions agree with TRBD2. The CDR3 length is 14 residues. The V and J ends lost 6 bases and 3 bases, in that order; junction bases with no gene match: 9. Germline V gene lookup returns CDR1 DFQATT and CDR2 SNEGSKA (reference sequence). The CDR3 nucleotides read TGCAGTGCCAAAAGACTAGCGGCCTACTACGAGCAGTACTTC. Its translation is CSAKRLAAYYEQYF.

This clonotype was detected a few times. The chain recombines TRBV10-3 with TRBJ1-2, with 7 bases aligning to TRBD1. The V and J ends lost 7 bases and 6 bases, in that order; junction bases with no gene match: 8. The length of the CDR3 is 13 residues. Per the germline V gene, CDR1 is ENHRY and CDR2 is SYGVKD. In DNA, the CDR3 is TGTGCCATCACCCAGGGGGACGTCCATGGCTACACCTTC. Its protein product is CAITQGDVHGYTF.

This clonotype was recorded many times. The chain recombines TRBV7-8 with TRBJ2-3, with TRBD2 matching 9 bases. The CDR3 has 17 amino acids. The V segment lost 2 bases and the J segment 4 bases; nucleotides outside the gene matches: 10. Germline V gene sequence: CDR1 SGHVS, CDR2 FQNEAQ. CDR3 residues: CASSLWASGALADTQYF. CDR3 nucleotide sequence: TGTGCCAGCAGCTTATGGGCTAGCGGGGCCCTTGCAGATACGCAGTATTTT.